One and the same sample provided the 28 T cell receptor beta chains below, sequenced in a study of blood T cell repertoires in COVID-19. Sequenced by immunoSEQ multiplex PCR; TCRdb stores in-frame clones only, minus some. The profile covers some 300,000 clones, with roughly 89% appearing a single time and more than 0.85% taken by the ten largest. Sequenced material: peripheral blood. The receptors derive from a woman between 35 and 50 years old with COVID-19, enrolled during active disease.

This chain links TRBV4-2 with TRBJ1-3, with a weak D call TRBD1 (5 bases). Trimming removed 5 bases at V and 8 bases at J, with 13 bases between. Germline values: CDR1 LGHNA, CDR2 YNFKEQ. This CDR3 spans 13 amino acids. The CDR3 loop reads CASSDWGRDTIYF. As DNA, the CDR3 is TGTGCCAGCAGCGACTGGGGGAGGGACACCATATATTTT.

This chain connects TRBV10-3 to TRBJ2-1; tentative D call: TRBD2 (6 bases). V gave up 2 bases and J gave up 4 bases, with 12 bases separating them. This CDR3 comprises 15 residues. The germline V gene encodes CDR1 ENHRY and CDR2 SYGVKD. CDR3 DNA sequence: TGTGCCATCAGTGAGGAAGCGGGTACGTACAATGAGCAGTTCTTC. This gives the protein CAISEEAGTYNEQFF.

In DNA, the CDR3 is TGTGCCAGCAGTTACCGGGGGGAGGGCTACACCTTC. Its protein is CASSYRGEGYTF. The J gene is TRBJ1-2, the V gene TRBV6-5; D might be TRBD1 (5 bases). CDR1 and CDR2 from the germline V gene are MNHEY and SVGAGI. The CDR3 has 12 residues. Deletions cut 2 bases from V and 8 bases from J, with 9 bases between.

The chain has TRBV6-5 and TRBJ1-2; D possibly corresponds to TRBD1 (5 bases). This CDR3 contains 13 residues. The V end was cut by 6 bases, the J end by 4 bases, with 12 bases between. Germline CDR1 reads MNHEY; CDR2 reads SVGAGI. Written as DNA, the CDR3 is TGTGCCAGCAGCTTGACAGTGATCTATGGCTACACCTTC. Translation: CASSLTVIYGYTF.

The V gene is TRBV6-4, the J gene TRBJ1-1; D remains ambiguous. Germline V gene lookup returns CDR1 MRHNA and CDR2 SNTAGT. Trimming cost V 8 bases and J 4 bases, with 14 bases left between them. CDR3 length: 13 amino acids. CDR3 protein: CASAAAPGTEAFF. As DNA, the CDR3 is TGTGCCAGCGCGGCAGCCCCGGGCACTGAAGCTTTCTTT.

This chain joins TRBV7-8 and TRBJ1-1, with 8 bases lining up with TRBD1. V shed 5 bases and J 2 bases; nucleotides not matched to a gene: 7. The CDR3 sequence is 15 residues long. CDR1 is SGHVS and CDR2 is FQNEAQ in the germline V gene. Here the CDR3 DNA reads TGTGCCAGCAGCCAAAGACAGGGGATAAACACTGAAGCTTTCTTT. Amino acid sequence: CASSQRQGINTEAFF.

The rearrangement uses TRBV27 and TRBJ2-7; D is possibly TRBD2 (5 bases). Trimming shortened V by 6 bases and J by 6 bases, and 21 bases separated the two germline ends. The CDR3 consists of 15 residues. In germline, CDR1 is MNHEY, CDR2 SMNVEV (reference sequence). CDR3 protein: CASSRGRGLGGEQYF. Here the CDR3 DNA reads TGTGCCAGCAGCCGCGGACGGGGTTTAGGTGGCGAGCAGTACTTC.

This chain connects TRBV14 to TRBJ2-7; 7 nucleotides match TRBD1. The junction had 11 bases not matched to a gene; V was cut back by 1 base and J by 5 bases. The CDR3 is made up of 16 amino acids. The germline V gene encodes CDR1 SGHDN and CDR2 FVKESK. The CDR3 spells CASSQGMGLGGDEQYF. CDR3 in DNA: TGTGCCAGCAGCCAAGGGATGGGGTTAGGGGGCGACGAGCAGTACTTC.

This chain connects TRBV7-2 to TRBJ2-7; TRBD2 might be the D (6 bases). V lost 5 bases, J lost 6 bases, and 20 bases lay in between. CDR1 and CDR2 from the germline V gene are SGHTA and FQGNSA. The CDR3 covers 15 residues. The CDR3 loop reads CASSVPRRGPLEQYF. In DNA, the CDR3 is TGTGCCAGCAGCGTCCCCCGGAGGGGCCCCCTCGAGCAGTACTTC.

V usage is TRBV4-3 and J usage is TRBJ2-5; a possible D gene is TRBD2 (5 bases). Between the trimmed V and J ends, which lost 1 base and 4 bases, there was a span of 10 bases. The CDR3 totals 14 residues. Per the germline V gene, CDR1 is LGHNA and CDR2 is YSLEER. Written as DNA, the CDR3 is TGCGCCAGCAGCCAAGGGACCGGAGGAGAGACCCAGTACTTC. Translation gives CASSQGTGGETQYF.

For the CDR3, the DNA is TGTGCCAGCAGCCCAACCGGGAGCTACAATGAGCAGTTCTTC. It is translated as CASSPTGSYNEQFF. The rearrangement links TRBV7-3 to TRBJ2-1; possible D gene TRBD2, 6 bases. V was cut by 5 bases and J by 3 bases, with 11 bases left in between. Per the germline V gene, CDR1 is SGHTA and CDR2 is FQGTGA. The CDR3 has 14 amino acids.

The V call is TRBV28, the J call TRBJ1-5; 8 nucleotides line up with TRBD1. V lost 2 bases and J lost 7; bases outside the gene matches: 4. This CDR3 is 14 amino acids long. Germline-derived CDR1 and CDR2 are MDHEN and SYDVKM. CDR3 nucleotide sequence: TGTGCCAGCAGTTTAACAGGGGGATGGCAGCCCCAGCATTTT. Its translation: CASSLTGGWQPQHF.

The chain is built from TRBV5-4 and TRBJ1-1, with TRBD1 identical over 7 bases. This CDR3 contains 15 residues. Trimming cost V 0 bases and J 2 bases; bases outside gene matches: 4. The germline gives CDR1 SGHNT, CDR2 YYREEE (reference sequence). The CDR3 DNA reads TGTGCCAGCAGCTTGGGGGGACAGCGAAACACTGAAGCTTTCTTT. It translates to CASSLGGQRNTEAFF.

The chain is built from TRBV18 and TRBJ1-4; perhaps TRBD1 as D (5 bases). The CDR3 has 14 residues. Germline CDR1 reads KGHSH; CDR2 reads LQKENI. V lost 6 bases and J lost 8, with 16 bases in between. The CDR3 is CASSPGISGEKLFF. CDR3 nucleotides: TGTGCCAGCTCTCCAGGGATTTCAGGGGAAAAACTGTTTTTT. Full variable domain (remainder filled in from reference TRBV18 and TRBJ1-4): NAGVMQNPRHLVRRRGQEARLRCSPMKGHSHVYWYRQLPEEGLKFMVYLQKENIIDESGMPKERFSAEFPKEGPSILRIQQVVRGDSAAYFCASSPGISGEKLFFGSGTQLSVL.

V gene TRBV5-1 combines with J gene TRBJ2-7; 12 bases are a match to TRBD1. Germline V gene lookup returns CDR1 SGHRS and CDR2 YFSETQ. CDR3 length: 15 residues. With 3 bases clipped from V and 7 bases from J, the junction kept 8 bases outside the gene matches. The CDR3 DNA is TGCGCCAGCAGCTCTAGGGACAGGGGGCAAGAAGAGCAGTACTTC. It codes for CASSSRDRGQEEQYF.

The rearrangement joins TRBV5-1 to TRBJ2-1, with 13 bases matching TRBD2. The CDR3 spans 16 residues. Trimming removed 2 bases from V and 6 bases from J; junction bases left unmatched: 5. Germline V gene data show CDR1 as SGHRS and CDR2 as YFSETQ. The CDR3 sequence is CASSFGLAGALNEQFF. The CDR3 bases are TGCGCCAGCAGCTTCGGACTAGCGGGGGCCCTCAATGAGCAGTTCTTC.

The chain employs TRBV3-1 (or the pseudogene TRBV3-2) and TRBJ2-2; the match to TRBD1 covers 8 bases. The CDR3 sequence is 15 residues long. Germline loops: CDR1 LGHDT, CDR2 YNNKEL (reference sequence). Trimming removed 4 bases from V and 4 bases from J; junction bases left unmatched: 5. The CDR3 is CASSPRTGPTGELFF. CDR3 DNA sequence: TGTGCCAGCAGCCCTAGGACAGGGCCCACCGGGGAGCTGTTTTTT.

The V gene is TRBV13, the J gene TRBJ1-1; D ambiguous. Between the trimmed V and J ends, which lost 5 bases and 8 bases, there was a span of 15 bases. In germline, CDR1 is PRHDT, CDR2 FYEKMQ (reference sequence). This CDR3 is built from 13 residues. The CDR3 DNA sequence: TGTGCCAGCAGCCTTTGGGCTGGCCCAGAAGCTTTCTTT. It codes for CASSLWAGPEAFF.

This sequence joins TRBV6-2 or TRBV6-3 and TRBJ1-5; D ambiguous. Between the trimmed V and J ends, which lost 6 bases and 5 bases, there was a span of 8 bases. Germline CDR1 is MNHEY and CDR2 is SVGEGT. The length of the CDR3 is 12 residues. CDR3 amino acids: CASSDGDQPQHF. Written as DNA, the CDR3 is TGTGCCAGCAGCGACGGGGATCAGCCCCAGCATTTT.

The CDR3 sequence is CASRGTGGIYGYTF. The CDR3 region has the DNA TGTGCCAGCAGGGGGACAGGGGGGATCTATGGCTACACCTTC. V gene TRBV7-9 combines with J gene TRBJ1-2; 11 bases map to TRBD1. CDR1 is SEHNR, CDR2 FQNEAQ, per germline (reference sequence). The V and J ends lost 6 bases and 4 bases, in that order; junction bases with no gene match: 4. This CDR3 spans 14 amino acids.

CDR3 nucleotides: TGTGCCAGCAGTTTGGGCAGGTCTCTATTAACCTACGAGCAGTACTTC. Residues: CASSLGRSLLTYEQYF. The genes are TRBV28 and TRBJ2-7; D is undetermined. The V end was cut by 3 bases, the J end by 2 bases, with 17 bases between. Germline CDR1 and CDR2: MDHEN and SYDVKM. The CDR3 length is 16 residues.

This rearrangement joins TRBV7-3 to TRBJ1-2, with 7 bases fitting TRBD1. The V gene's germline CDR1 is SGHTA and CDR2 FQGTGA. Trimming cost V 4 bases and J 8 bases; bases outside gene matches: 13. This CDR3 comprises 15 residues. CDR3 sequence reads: CASSSSGGTEVGYTF. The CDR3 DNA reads TGTGCCAGCAGCTCTTCAGGGGGGACAGAGGTGGGCTACACCTTC. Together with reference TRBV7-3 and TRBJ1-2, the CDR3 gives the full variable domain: GAGVSQTPSNKVTEKGKYVELRCDPISGHTALYWYRQSLGQGPEFLIYFQGTGAADDSGLPNDRFFAVRPEGSVSTLKIQRTERGDSAVYLCASSSSGGTEVGYTFGSGTRLTVV.

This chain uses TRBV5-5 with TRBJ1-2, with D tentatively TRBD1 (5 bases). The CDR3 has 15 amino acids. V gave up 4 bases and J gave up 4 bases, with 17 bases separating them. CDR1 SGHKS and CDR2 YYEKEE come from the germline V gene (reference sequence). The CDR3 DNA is TGTGCCAGCAGCCGACCGGGGGGACCCGCCTATGGCTACACCTTC. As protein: CASSRPGGPAYGYTF.

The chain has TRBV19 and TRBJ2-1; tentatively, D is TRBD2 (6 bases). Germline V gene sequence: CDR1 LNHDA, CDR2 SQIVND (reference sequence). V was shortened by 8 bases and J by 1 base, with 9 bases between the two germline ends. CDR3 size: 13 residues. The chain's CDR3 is CASVGGSYNEQFF. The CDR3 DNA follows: TGTGCCAGTGTCGGGGGATCCTACAATGAGCAGTTCTTC.

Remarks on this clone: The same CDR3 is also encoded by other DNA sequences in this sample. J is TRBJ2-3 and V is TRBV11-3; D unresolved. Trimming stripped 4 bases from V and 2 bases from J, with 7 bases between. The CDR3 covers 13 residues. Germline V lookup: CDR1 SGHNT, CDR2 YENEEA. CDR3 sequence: CASSSGYTDTQYF. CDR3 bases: TGTGCCAGCAGCTCAGGTTACACAGATACGCAGTATTTT.

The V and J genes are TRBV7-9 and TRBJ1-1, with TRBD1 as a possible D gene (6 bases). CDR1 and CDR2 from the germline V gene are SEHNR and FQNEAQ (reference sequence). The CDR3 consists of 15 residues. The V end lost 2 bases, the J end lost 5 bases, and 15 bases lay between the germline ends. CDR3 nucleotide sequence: TGTGCCAGCAGCTTACTGTTCACAGGGCGAACTGAAGCTTTCTTT. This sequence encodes CASSLLFTGRTEAFF.

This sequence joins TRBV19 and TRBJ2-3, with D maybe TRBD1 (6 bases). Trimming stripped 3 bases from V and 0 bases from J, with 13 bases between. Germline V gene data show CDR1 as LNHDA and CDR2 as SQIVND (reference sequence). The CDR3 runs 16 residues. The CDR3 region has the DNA TGTGCCAGTAGTATCCTGACAGGTTCTAGCACAGATACGCAGTATTTT. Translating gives CASSILTGSSTDTQYF.

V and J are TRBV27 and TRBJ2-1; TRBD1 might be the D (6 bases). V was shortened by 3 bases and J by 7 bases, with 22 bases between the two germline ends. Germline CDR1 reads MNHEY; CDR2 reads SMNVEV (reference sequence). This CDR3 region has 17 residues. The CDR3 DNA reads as TGTGCCAGCAGTTTTAATCAGGGGCCGCTTTCTACGAATGAGCAGTTCTTC. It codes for CASSFNQGPLSTNEQFF.